Each of the 3 T cell receptor beta chains below was sequenced from the same sample in a study of blood T cells in healthy people across ages. A second PCR of 7 to 11 cycles used a sample-barcoded 5' primer and a J-beta primer mix. TCRdb processed the 5' RACE reads anew with MiXCR; each CDR3 protein has one entry. The profile shows 500,000 to 650,000 distinct CDR3 sequences, about 28% of them singletons. This sample was shared with a second study, whose subject was T cells of mothers and their children.

The sample taken for sequencing was blood. The source of these receptors is a boy between 2 and 15 years old in good health.

This clonotype turned up a few times. V gene TRBV3-1 combines with J gene TRBJ2-2; no firm D call. Germline values: CDR1 LGHDT, CDR2 YNNKEL (reference sequence). The germline V and J ends were trimmed by 0 bases and 6 bases, with 11 bases remaining between them. The CDR3 totals 15 residues. This CDR3 is CASSQDLRVPGELFF. CDR3 sequence (DNA): TGTGCCAGCAGCCAAGATCTAAGAGTACCCGGGGAGCTGTTTTTT.

Points on this clonotype: It may be a read error: a sequence one base away is much more abundant. The chain recombines TRBV7-2 with TRBJ1-1; D remains ambiguous. V dropped 6 bases and J dropped 3 bases, with 2 bases sitting between them. The CDR3 covers 10 residues. Germline V gene lookup returns CDR1 SGHTA and CDR2 FQGNSA. The CDR3 loop is CASSHTEAFF. The CDR3 coding sequence is TGTGCCAGCAGTCACACTGAAGCTTTCTTT. Supplemented by reference TRBV7-2 and TRBJ1-1, the full variable domain reads GAGVSQSPSNKVTEKGKDVELRCDPISGHTALYWYRQSLGQGLEFLIYFQGNSAPDKSGLPSDRFSAERTGGSVSTLTIQRTQQEDSAVYLCASSHTEAFFGQGTRLTVV.

The chain uses TRBV11-2 and TRBJ1-6, with unresolved D. Germline V gene sequence: CDR1 SGHAT, CDR2 FQNNGV. With 2 bases removed from V and 2 bases from J, the gap between germline ends came to 4 bases. This CDR3 contains 14 residues. The CDR3 coding sequence is TGTGCCAGCAGCTTATCACCCTATAATTCACCCCTCCACTTT. It specifies CASSLSPYNSPLHF.